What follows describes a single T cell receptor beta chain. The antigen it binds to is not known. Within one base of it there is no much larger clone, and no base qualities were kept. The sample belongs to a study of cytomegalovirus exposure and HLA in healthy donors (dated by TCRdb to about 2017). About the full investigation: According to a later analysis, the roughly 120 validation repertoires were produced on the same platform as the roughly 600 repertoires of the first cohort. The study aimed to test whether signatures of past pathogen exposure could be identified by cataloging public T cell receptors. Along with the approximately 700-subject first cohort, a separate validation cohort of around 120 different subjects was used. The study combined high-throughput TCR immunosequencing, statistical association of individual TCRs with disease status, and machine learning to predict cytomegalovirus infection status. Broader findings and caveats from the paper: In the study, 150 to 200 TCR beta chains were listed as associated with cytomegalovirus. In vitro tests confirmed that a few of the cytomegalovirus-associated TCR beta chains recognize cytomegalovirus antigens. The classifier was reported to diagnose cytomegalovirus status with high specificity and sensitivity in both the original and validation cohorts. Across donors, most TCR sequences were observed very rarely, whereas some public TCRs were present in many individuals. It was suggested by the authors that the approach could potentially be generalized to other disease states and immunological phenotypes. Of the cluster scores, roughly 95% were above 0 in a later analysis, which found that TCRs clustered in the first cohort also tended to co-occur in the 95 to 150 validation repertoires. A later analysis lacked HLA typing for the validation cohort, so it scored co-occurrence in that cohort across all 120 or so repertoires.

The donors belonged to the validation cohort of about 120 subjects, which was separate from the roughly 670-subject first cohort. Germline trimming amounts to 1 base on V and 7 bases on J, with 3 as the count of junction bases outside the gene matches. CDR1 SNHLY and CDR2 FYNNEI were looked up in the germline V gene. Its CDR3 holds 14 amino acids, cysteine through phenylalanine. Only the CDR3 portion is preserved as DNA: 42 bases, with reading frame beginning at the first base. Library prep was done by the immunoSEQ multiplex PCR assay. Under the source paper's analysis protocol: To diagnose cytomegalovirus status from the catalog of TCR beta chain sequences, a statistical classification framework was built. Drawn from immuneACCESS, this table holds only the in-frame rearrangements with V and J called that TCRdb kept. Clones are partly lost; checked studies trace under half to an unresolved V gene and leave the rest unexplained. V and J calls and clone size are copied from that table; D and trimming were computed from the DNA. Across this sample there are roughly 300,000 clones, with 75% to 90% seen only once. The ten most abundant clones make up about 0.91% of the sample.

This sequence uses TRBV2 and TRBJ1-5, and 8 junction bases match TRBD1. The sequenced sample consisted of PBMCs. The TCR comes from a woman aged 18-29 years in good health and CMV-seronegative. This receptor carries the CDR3 CASSEGRGLQPQHF. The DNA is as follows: TGTGCCAGCAGTGAAGGCAGGGGGCTACAGCCCCAGCATTTT.